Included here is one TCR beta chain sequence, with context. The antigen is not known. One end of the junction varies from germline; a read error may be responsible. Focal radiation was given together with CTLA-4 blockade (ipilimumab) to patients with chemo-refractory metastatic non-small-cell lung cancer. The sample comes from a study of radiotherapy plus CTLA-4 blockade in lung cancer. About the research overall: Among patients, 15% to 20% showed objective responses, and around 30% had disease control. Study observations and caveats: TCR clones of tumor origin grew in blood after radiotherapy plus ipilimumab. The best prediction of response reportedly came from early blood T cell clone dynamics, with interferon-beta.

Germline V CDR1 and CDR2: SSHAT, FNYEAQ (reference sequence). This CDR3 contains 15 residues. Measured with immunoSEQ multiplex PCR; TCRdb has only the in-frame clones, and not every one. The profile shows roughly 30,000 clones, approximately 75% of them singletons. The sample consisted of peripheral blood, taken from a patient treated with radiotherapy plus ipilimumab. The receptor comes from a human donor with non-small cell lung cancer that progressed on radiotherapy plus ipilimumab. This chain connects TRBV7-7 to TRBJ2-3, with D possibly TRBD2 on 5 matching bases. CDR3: CASSLGLASTDTQYF. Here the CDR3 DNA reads TGTGCTAGCAGCTTAGGCCTAGCTAGCACAGATACGCAGTATTTT.